This record looks at one T cell receptor beta chain sequence and its context. Its specificity is unknown. TCRdb reprocessed the 5' RACE reads via MiXCR and lists one record per CDR3 protein. The sample has 600,000 to 750,000 distinct CDR3 sequences; roughly 12% are singletons. This entry belongs to a study of T cells after yellow fever vaccination. As for the study in general: Fractions low in cell number were prepared with SMART-Seq v4 Ultra Low Input. Study-level findings and limits: The secondary response was weaker but peaked faster, day 5 versus 15. At 95% to 97% for CD4 and 70% to 90% for CD8, most primary-vaccination clones showed up again after the booster. Sorted repertoires could include abundant contaminating clonotypes from bulk cells.

Trimming took off 4 bases at V and 7 bases at J, with 25 bases between the two ends. Germline loops: CDR1 SEHNR, CDR2 FQNEAQ (reference sequence). The CDR3 runs to 17 residues. The source was PBMCs, collected on the day of the yellow fever booster vaccination. The sequence was obtained from a man aged 25-45 years who received the YFV17D yellow fever vaccine. The V gene is TRBV7-9, the J gene TRBJ2-5; D is perhaps TRBD1 (6 bases). This CDR3 is CASSSPVRRGLRVTQYF. CDR3 bases: TGTGCCAGCAGCTCCCCAGTCCGCAGGGGTTTGAGGGTGACCCAGTACTTC.